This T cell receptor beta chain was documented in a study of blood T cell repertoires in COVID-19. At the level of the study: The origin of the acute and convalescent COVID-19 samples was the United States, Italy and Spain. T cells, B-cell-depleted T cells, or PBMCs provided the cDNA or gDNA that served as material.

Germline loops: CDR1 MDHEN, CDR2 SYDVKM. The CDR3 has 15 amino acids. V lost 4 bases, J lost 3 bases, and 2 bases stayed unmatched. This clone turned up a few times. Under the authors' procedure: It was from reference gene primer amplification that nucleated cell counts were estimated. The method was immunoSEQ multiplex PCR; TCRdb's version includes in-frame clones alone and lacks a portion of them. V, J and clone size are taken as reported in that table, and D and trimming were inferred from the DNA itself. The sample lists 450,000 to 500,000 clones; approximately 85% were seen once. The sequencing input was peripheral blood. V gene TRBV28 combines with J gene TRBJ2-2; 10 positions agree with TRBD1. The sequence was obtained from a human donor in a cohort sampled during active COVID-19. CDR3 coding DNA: TGTGCCAGCAGTTCCGGGACAGGGGACACCGGGGAGCTGTTTTTT. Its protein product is CASSSGTGDTGELFF.